The source of this T cell receptor (beta chain) is a study of Graves' ophthalmopathy and Graves' hyperthyroidism. Overall study results and limits: Blood also harbored most expanded thyroid clonotypes above 0.001 frequency. The model's ophthalmopathy progression predictions had less than 71% sensitivity and over 72% specificity.

The sequenced template was RNA, covering the TCR beta CDR3 region. A first-round RT-PCR used HTBI primers, followed by a second-round multiplex PCR. TCRdb ran MiXCR on the multiplex PCR reads and lists one entry per CDR3 protein. The sample holds over 45,000 distinct CDR3 sequences, around half seen once. This clonotype was counted ten times or more. Its target is unknown. Germline CDR1 reads MNHEY; CDR2 reads SVGEGT. The V and J ends lost 0 bases and 2 bases respectively, with 15 bases between them. This CDR3 comprises 17 residues. The receptor was isolated from an adult man with Graves' ophthalmopathy. Specimen: peripheral blood. The chain carries TRBV6-2 or TRBV6-3 and TRBJ2-3, with D maybe TRBD2 (5 bases). CDR3 amino acids: CASSYSKPGFYTDTQYF. In DNA form, the CDR3 reads TGTGCCAGCAGTTACTCGAAGCCGGGATTTTACACAGATACGCAGTATTTT.